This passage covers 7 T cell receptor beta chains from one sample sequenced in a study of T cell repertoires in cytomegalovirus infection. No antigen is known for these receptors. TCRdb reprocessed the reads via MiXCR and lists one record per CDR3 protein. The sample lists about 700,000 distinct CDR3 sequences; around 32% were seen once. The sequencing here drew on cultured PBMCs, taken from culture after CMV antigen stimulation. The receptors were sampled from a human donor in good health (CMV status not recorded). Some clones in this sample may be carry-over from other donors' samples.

The CDR3 coding sequence is TGTGCCAGCAGCGACAAGCGGGGGGGCTACAATGAGCAGTTCTTC. It encodes CASSDKRGGYNEQFF. J is TRBJ2-1 and V is TRBV6-8, with 10 bases matching TRBD2. CDR1 is MNHGY, CDR2 SAAAGT, per germline. The CDR3 is 15 amino acids. V shed 6 bases, J shed 3 bases, and the junction held 5 bases outside the gene matches.

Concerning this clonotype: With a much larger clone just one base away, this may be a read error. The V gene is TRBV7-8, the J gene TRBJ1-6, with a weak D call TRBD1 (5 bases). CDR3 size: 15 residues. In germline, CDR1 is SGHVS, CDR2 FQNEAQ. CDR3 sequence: CASSFGQGYNTPLHF. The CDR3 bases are TGTGCCAGCAGCTTTGGGCAGGGCTATAATACACCCCTCCACTTT.

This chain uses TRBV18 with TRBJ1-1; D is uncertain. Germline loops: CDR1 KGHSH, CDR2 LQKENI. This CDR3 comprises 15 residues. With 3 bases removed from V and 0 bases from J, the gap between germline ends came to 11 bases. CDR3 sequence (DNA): TGTGCCAGCTCACCGGGCCCCGTGGTGAACACTGAAGCTTTCTTT. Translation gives CASSPGPVVNTEAFF.

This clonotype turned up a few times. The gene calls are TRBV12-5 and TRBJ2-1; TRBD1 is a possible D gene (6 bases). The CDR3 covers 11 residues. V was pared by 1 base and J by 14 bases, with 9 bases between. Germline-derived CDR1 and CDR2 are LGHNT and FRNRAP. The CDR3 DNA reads TGTGCTAGTGGTTTGGACAGGGAAGAGTTCTTC. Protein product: CASGLDREEFF.

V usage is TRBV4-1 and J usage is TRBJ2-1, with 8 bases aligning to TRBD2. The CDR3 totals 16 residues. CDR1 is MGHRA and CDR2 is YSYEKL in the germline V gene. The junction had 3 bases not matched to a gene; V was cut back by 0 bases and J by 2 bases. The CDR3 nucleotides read TGCGCCAGCAGCCAAGATCCGCGGGGGGCCTACAATGAGCAGTTCTTC. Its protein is CASSQDPRGAYNEQFF.

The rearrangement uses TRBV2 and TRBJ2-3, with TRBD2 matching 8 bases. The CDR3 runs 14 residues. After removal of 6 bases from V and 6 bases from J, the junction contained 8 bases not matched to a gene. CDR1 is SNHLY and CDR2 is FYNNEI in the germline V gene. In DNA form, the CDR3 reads TGTGCCAGCAGCGTCCAGAGCGGGGGTGATACGCAGTATTTT. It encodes CASSVQSGGDTQYF.

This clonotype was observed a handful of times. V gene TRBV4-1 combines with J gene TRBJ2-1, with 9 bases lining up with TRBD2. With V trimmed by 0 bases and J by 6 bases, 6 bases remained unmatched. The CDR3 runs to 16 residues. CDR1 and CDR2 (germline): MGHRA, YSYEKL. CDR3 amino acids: CASSQDVTSGPNEQFF. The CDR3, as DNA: TGCGCCAGCAGCCAAGATGTGACTAGCGGACCCAATGAGCAGTTCTTC.